The 26 T cell receptor beta chains below come from one sample, sequenced in a study of post-analysis software for immune sequencing data. The study's findings and limits: Included in a set of five TRBV segments more frequent in patients than controls were TRBV5-6, TRBV5-1 and TRBV20-1.

Which antigens these TCRs recognize remains unknown. Unique molecular identifiers had been added to the TCR beta cDNA libraries. TCRdb independently ran MiXCR on the PCR reads; one entry per CDR3 protein. Of about 680,000 distinct CDR3 sequences listed, 55% to 60% were seen once; the top ten hold around 11%. The specimen was blood. The receptors originated from a girl aged 2 to 10 with multiple sclerosis.

This clonotype was seen a few times. The chain is built from TRBV12-3 or TRBV12-4 and TRBJ1-2, with a weak D call TRBD1 (6 bases). V was clipped by 0 bases and J by 8 bases, with 19 bases between them. The CDR3 covers 16 residues. The DNA for the CDR3 is TGTGCCAGCAGTTTAGCGGGGGGTGGGGGCGCGATCGGCTACACCTTC. Encoded protein: CASSLAGGGGAIGYTF.

The CDR3 DNA is TGCAGTGCTAGAGTCAAACAGGGAGGACAGCCCCAGCATTTT. As protein: CSARVKQGGQPQHF. This chain links TRBV20-1 with TRBJ1-5; tentative D call: TRBD1 (6 bases). The CDR3 totals 14 residues. Trimming pared 1 base from V and 7 bases from J, leaving 14 bases between. In germline, CDR1 is DFQATT, CDR2 SNEGSKA (reference sequence).

V usage is TRBV11-2 and J usage is TRBJ2-1; 12 bases are shared with TRBD1. Unmatched junction bases numbered 6, after V lost 5 bases and J lost 7 bases. In germline, CDR1 is SGHAT, CDR2 FQNNGV. This CDR3 is built from 15 residues. The CDR3 here is CASSGGQGARNEQFF. The CDR3 coding sequence is TGTGCCAGCAGCGGGGGACAGGGGGCTAGGAATGAGCAGTTCTTC.

This clonotype turned up a few times. The genes are TRBV12-3 or TRBV12-4 and TRBJ2-5; 14 bases align to TRBD2. Germline trimming cut 10 bases from V and 3 bases from J; bases unmatched to any gene: 13. This CDR3 has 17 residues. The CDR3 region has the DNA TGTGCCACCTACTGGCCCGGGACTAGCGGGGGCAAAGAGACCCAGTACTTC. Translation gives CATYWPGTSGGKETQYF.

About this clonotype itself: A read error is possible here, since a much larger clone lies one base away. The V gene is TRBV28, the J gene TRBJ1-2, with 10 bases matching TRBD1. This CDR3 is 14 amino acids long. The germline gives CDR1 MDHEN, CDR2 SYDVKM. CDR3 in amino acids: CTSSSTGGGYGYTF. The CDR3 DNA sequence: TGTACCAGCAGTTCGACAGGGGGCGGCTATGGCTACACCTTC.

The chain recombines TRBV20-1 with TRBJ2-1, with 7 bases aligning to TRBD1. CDR3 length: 13 residues. The germline V gene has CDR1 DFQATT and CDR2 SNEGSKA (reference sequence). Trimming took 5 bases from V and 10 from J; bases not matched to a gene: 11. CDR3 DNA sequence: TGCAGTGCTCCTCAGGACAGGTCGGGGGAGCAGTTCTTC. It yields the protein CSAPQDRSGEQFF.

This clonotype was detected a few times. The V and J genes are TRBV12-3 or TRBV12-4 and TRBJ2-1; D is undetermined. This CDR3 is 16 amino acids long. Trimming removed 3 bases at V and 7 bases at J, with 19 bases between. CDR3: CASSLSSEGSWNEQFF. The CDR3 DNA follows: TGTGCCAGCAGTTTGTCGTCTGAAGGGTCCTGGAATGAGCAGTTCTTC.

This clonotype was observed once. The chain carries TRBV5-1 and TRBJ2-7; TRBD2 is a possible D gene (7 bases). V was pared by 2 bases and J by 7 bases, with 19 bases between. The CDR3 length is 15 residues. Per germline, CDR1 SGHRS and CDR2 YFSETQ. The chain's CDR3 is CASSLYRGRDNEQYF. The DNA for the CDR3 is TGCGCCAGCAGCTTATACCGAGGGAGGGACAATGAGCAGTACTTC. The whole variable domain, remainder taken from reference TRBV5-1 and TRBJ2-7, is KAGVTQTPRYLIKTRGQQVTLSCSPISGHRSVSWYQQTPGQGLQFLFEYFSETQRNKGNFPGRFSGRQFSNSRSEMNVSTLELGDSALYLCASSLYRGRDNEQYFGPGTRLTVT.

The V call is TRBV12-5, the J call TRBJ1-6; the D gene is possibly TRBD1 (5 bases). The CDR3 is 14 amino acids. Germline values: CDR1 LGHNT, CDR2 FRNRAP. The ends were cut back, 5 bases at V and 9 bases at J, with 14 bases in the middle. CDR3 loop: CASGPGLASSPLHF. The CDR3 bases are TGTGCTAGTGGTCCGGGACTGGCATCTTCACCCCTCCACTTT.

The CDR3 is CATSSGTVSYNEQYF. The CDR3, as DNA: TGTGCCACCAGCTCCGGGACAGTATCCTACAATGAGCAGTACTTC. The chain carries TRBV15 and TRBJ2-5, with TRBD1 matching over 7 bases. CDR1 and CDR2 (germline): LNHNV, YYDKDF (reference sequence). The CDR3 is 15 amino acids. The V segment lost 5 bases and the J segment 11 bases; nucleotides outside the gene matches: 17.

The chain combines TRBV7-9 with TRBJ2-7; D uncertain. This CDR3 comprises 13 residues. Trimming stripped 5 bases from V and 3 bases from J, with 11 bases between. Looked up from germline, CDR1 is SEHNR and CDR2 is FQNEAQ (reference sequence). CDR3 amino acids: CASSPDKIYEQYF. CDR3 nucleotide sequence: TGTGCCAGCAGCCCTGACAAGATCTACGAGCAGTACTTC.

In this sample, this clonotype turned up a few times. The chain links TRBV11-2 to TRBJ2-1; D unresolved. V gave up 0 bases and J gave up 5 bases, with 8 bases separating them. Germline V CDR1 and CDR2: SGHAT, FQNNGV. This CDR3 spans 14 amino acids. The CDR3 region has the DNA TGTGCCAGCAGCTTAGAGATTTTCGACAATGAGCAGTTCTTC. Protein sequence: CASSLEIFDNEQFF.

The rearrangement joins TRBV7-9 to TRBJ2-7; 10 bases line up with TRBD2. The CDR3 covers 20 residues. Germline CDR1 and CDR2: SEHNR and FQNEAQ (reference sequence). With V trimmed by 1 base and J by 0 bases, 15 bases remained unmatched. In DNA, the CDR3 is TGTGCCAGCAGCTTAGGATCTGGTGGACTAGCGGACCAATACTCCTACGAGCAGTACTTC. Translation gives CASSLGSGGLADQYSYEQYF.

The chain couples TRBV20-1 to TRBJ2-3, with TRBD2 matching 14 bases. Germline-derived CDR1 and CDR2 are DFQATT and SNEGSKA (reference sequence). The CDR3 length is 15 residues. The V gene end was trimmed by 5 bases and the J gene end by 1 base; junction bases not matched to a gene: 2. CDR3 DNA sequence: TGCAGTGCTGGACTAGCGGGAGGAGGCACAGATACGCAGTATTTT. As protein: CSAGLAGGGTDTQYF.

This sequence joins TRBV29-1 and TRBJ1-2; 7 nucleotides line up with TRBD1. This CDR3 is built from 14 residues. In germline, CDR1 is SQVTM, CDR2 ANQGSEA. V shed 7 bases and J 2 bases; nucleotides not matched to a gene: 10. The CDR3 DNA follows: TGCAGCGCCTTAAGCGGGGACAGCAACTATGGCTACACCTTC. The encoded protein is CSALSGDSNYGYTF.

The chain has TRBV6-1 and TRBJ2-7, with D possibly being TRBD1 or TRBD2 (5 bases each). Germline values: CDR1 MNHNS, CDR2 SASEGT. Deletions cut 7 bases from V and 2 bases from J, with 15 bases between. This CDR3 contains 14 residues. The CDR3 reads CASNEGSGPYEQYF. DNA for the CDR3: TGTGCCAGCAATGAGGGGTCAGGCCCCTACGAGCAGTACTTC.

Points on this clonotype: At one end the junction does not follow the germline gene, possibly because of a read error. The V call is TRBV4-1, the J call TRBJ2-5; 10 positions agree with TRBD2. CDR1 and CDR2 (germline): MGHRA, YSYEKL. The CDR3 extends over 16 amino acids. The CDR3 region is CASGQGAAGGLETQYF. The CDR3 DNA follows: TGCGCCAGCGGCCAAGGAGCAGCGGGAGGGCTAGAGACCCAGTACTTC.

The genes are TRBV5-6 and TRBJ2-7, with D hard to call. Germline CDR1 is SGHDT and CDR2 is YYEEEE. V lost 3 bases and J 4 bases, leaving 11 bases between the germline ends. There are 13 residues in the CDR3. CDR3 sequence (DNA): TGTGCCAGCAGCTCCCCTAATGCGTACGAGCAGTACTTC. Translated: CASSSPNAYEQYF.

The chain combines TRBV6-1 with TRBJ2-3; the D call may be TRBD1 or TRBD2 (5 bases each). The V and J ends lost 4 bases and 4 bases respectively, with 12 bases between them. The CDR3 has 14 amino acids. Germline V lookup: CDR1 MNHNS, CDR2 SASEGT. CDR3 nucleotide sequence: TGTGCCAGCAGTGCCCCCGGGACCCCAGATACGCAGTATTTT. This sequence encodes CASSAPGTPDTQYF.

Concerning this clonotype: A junction end diverges from the germline sequence, so it may reflect a read error. The genes are TRBV29-1 and TRBJ2-5; weak D call: TRBD1 (6 bases). The CDR3 consists of 14 residues. Germline V gene lookup returns CDR1 SQVTM and CDR2 ANQGSEA. CDR3 coding DNA: TGCAGAGTTGAATCTCCCGGGACACCGAAGACCCAGTACTTC. Translated: CRVESPGTPKTQYF.

The V gene is TRBV3-1, the J gene TRBJ2-7, with D unresolved. The assigned J gene may be wrong: the sequence end matches TRBJ2-5 better. The CDR3 runs to 13 residues. Germline V CDR1 and CDR2: LGHDT, YNNKEL (reference sequence). This CDR3 reads CASSRELEETQYF. Here the CDR3 DNA reads TGTGCCAGCAGCCGAGAGTTGGAAGAGACCCAGTACTTC.

The genes are TRBV7-2 and TRBJ2-1, with 9 bases identical to TRBD2. J gave up 7 bases and V 1 base, and 5 bases lay outside the gene matches. The germline CDR1 and CDR2 sequences are SGHTA and FQGNSA. The CDR3 has 15 amino acids. Here the CDR3 reads CASSLGTSEVNEQFF. The CDR3 coding sequence is TGTGCCAGCAGCTTAGGGACTAGCGAAGTGAATGAGCAGTTCTTC. Filled out from reference TRBV7-2 and TRBJ2-1, the complete variable domain reads GAGVSQSPSNKVTEKGKDVELRCDPISGHTALYWYRQSLGQGLEFLIYFQGNSAPDKSGLPSDRFSAERTGGSVSTLTIQRTQQEDSAVYLCASSLGTSEVNEQFFGPGTRLTVL.

The table lists this clonotype with a few counts. The chain recombines TRBV7-9 with TRBJ2-1; D not certain. This CDR3 is 14 amino acids long. Germline loops: CDR1 SEHNR, CDR2 FQNEAQ (reference sequence). The ends were cut back, 2 bases at V and 9 bases at J, with 14 bases in the middle. The CDR3 spells CASSLSGRAGEQFF. In DNA form, the CDR3 reads TGTGCCAGCAGCTTATCAGGACGAGCTGGTGAGCAGTTCTTC.

V usage is TRBV19 and J usage is TRBJ1-2; D call uncertain. The germline V gene has CDR1 LNHDA and CDR2 SQIVND (reference sequence). The CDR3 loop spans 12 amino acids. V was trimmed by 6 bases and J by 3 bases, leaving 8 bases between them. CDR3: CASRTDDYGYTF. CDR3 sequence (DNA): TGTGCCAGTAGAACGGACGACTATGGCTACACCTTC.

This clonotype has only a few counts. The rearrangement uses TRBV6-1 and TRBJ2-7; no firm D call. This CDR3 region has 17 residues. V was pared by 5 bases and J by 0 bases, with 20 bases between. Germline CDR1 MNHNS, CDR2 SASEGT. CDR3 in DNA: TGTGCCAGCAGTCATCGGTTAGAGAGGAAGAGCTCCTACGAGCAGTACTTC. This sequence encodes CASSHRLERKSSYEQYF.

J is TRBJ2-7 and V is TRBV25-1; 7 nucleotides agree with TRBD2. CDR3 size: 14 residues. Looked up from germline, CDR1 is MGHDK and CDR2 is SYGVNS. Losses at the gene ends were 6 bases for V and 4 bases for J; bases not matched to a gene: 9. CDR3 amino acids: CASRPSGMTYEQYF. Here the CDR3 DNA reads TGTGCCAGCAGACCCAGCGGGATGACTTACGAGCAGTACTTC.